This is a list of T cell receptor beta chains from one sample in a study of beta chain features in type 1 diabetes. Method: immunoSEQ multiplex PCR; TCRdb's copy keeps in-frame clones and lacks some. The sample gives about 360,000 clones, roughly 13% of which show up once; roughly 0.017% is in the top ten. Source material: naive CD4+ T cells from blood. These receptors were collected from a man aged 18 to 29 in good health. Both conserved end residues are part of each CDR3. Expanded clones are given a class, and other clones once, few, many or no size at all.

CDR3 protein	V gene	J gene	CDR3 length	clone size
CASSPTGVNYGYTF	TRBV7-2	TRBJ1-2	14	few
CASSPVGTGPRDEQFF	TRBV5-5	TRBJ2-1	16	few
CASSTSYSSYEQYF	TRBV7-9	TRBJ2-7	14	-
CASSVQGTNTEAFF	TRBV9	TRBJ1-1	14	few
CASSWAGTGNTEAFF	TRBV11-2	TRBJ1-1	15	-
CSALGQGTNEKLFF	TRBV29-1	TRBJ1-4	14	-
CASSSRGETQYF	TRBV7-9	TRBJ2-5	12	-
CASSLNSRGWMNTEAFF	TRBV28	TRBJ1-1	17	-
CAWQGSVGNSNQPQHF	TRBV30	TRBJ1-5	16	-
CATSRRLALSTDTQYF	TRBV15	TRBJ2-3	16	-
CASRHRFSYEQYF	TRBV7-8	TRBJ2-7	13	-
CASSQGPRTSGSFADTQYF	TRBV4-3	TRBJ2-3	19	few
CASSGGQGAWETQYF	TRBV9	TRBJ2-5	15	-
CASRSGTGAYEQYF	TRBV28	TRBJ2-7	14	-
CASSPPQGHQPQHF	TRBV18	TRBJ1-5	14	-
CASQASGSEQYF	TRBV19	TRBJ2-7	12	-
CASADRASVEPQHF	TRBV19	TRBJ1-5	14	few
CAWSLGLAGGLSEQFF	TRBV30	TRBJ2-1	16	few
CASSQASLLNTEAFF	TRBV4-3	TRBJ1-1	15	few
CASTSGTGVDNQPQHF	TRBV7-6	TRBJ1-5	16	few
CASSQDHDTGYTF	TRBV4-3	TRBJ1-2	13	-
CASSFRQGLGNYGYTF	TRBV28	TRBJ1-2	16	few
CAWSDGATNEKLFF	TRBV30	TRBJ1-4	14	few
CASSQGTSGGRDTQYF	TRBV4-2	TRBJ2-3	16	few
CASSPQSGTHYGYTF	TRBV18	TRBJ1-2	15	-
CAWNGQGHGELFF	TRBV30	TRBJ2-2	13	few
CASNSPGGEYRTEAFF	TRBV7-8	TRBJ1-1	16	-
CASSSQTGDLDEQYF	TRBV7-2	TRBJ2-7	15	-
CASSLRGFEQYF	TRBV7-2	TRBJ2-7	12	-